The subject of this entry is one T cell receptor beta chain. No antigen is known for it. Base qualities are not provided; no much larger clone lies one nucleotide away. The immunoSEQ Assay, a bias-controlled multiplex PCR, was used to amplify TCRbeta CDR3 regions from genomic DNA. The authors processed their data as follows. The number of nucleated cells in each sample was estimated by amplification of reference gene primers within the assay. To quantify the absolute abundance of each unique TCRbeta CDR3 rearrangement, sequence reads were collapsed and filtered. For each sample, productive Simpson clonality was calculated by taking the square root of Simpson's diversity index across productive rearrangements. What TCRdb holds here is the immuneACCESS table cut down to in-frame rearrangements. Part of the clones is not present; checked against another copy, under half of the missing clones reflect an unresolved V gene, and the others are unexplained. That table is the source of V, J and clone size, and D and trimming were worked out from the DNA. In this sample the table shows 300,000 to 450,000 clones, roughly 80% of which occur a single time. The ten largest clones add up to 1.1% of the sample.

The collaborating institutions used their own protocols to collect whole blood in K2EDTA tubes. For TCRbeta analysis, collaborators shipped samples in one of three forms: frozen whole blood, isolated PBMCs, or DNA extracted from either of those sample types. This specimen belongs to a study of blood T cell repertoires in COVID-19 (dated by TCRdb to about 2020). General notes on the study: The collaborator samples originated in the United States, Italy and Spain and spanned the acute and convalescent phases of COVID-19. The material from the prospective study consisted of cDNA or gDNA derived from T cells, B-cell-depleted T cells, or PBMCs. Subjects who had been exposed to COVID-19, were actively infected with it, or had recovered from it provided the deeply sampled blood TCRbeta repertoires that made up the dataset. The repertoires were released in a freely available public database intended as a resource for research on the immune response to SARS-CoV-2. Samples came from the ongoing ImmuneRACE study (first 160 participants) plus 1,254 subjects from 6 global collaborators. A de-identified subject ID, COVID-19 status, age in years and sex were almost always included in the sample metadata. Where HLA class I and class II types were available, the types were taken from metadata supplied by the sample provider, not from assay-based typing. The full study reports these points: The quantity of clinical and demographic metadata differed by source and by participant and was supplied without curation.

Trimming at the junction amounts to 0 bases on V and 4 bases on J, and the germline ends lie 7 bases apart. The germline V gene specifies SGHRS as CDR1 and YFSETQ as CDR2. The CDR3 measures 13 amino acids from cysteine to phenylalanine. Only the CDR3 DNA is retained, 39 bases long and in frame from the first base. Rearrangement joined TRBV5-1 to TRBJ1-1; the D gene assignment is ambiguous. Sample: peripheral blood. The sequence derives from a human donor with acute or convalescent COVID-19. The donor label of this sample is uncertain. The encoded CDR3 is CASSLVQSTEAFF. The DNA is TGCGCCAGCAGCTTGGTGCAGTCCACTGAAGCTTTCTTT.